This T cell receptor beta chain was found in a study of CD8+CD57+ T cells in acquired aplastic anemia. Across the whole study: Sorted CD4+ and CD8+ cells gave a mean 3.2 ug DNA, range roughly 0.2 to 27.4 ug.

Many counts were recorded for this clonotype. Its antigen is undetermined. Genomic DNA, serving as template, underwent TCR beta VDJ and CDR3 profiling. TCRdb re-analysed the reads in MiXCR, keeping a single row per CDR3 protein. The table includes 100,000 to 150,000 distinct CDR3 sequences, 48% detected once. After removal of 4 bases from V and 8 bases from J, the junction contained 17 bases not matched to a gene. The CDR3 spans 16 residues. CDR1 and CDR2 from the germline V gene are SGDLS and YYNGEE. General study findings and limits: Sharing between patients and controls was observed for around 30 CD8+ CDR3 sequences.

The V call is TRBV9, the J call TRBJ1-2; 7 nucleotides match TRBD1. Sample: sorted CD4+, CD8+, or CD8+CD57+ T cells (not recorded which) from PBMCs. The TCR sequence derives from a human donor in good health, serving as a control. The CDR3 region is CASSIRHQTGTRGYTF. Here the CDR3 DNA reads TGTGCCAGCAGCATTCGCCACCAGACAGGGACTCGGGGCTACACCTTC. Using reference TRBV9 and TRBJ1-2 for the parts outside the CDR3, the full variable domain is DSGVTQTPKHLITATGQRVTLRCSPRSGDLSVYWYQQSLDQGLQFLIQYYNGEERAKGNILERFSAQQFPDLHSELNLSSLELGDSALYFCASSIRHQTGTRGYTFGSGTRLTVV.